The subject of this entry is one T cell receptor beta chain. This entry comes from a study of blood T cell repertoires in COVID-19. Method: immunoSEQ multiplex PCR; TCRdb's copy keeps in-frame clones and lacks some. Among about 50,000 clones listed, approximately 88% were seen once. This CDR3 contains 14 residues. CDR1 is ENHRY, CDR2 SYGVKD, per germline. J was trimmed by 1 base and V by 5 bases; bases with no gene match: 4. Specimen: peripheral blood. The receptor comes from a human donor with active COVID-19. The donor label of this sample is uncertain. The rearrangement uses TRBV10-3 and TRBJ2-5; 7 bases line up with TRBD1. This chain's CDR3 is CAISPGTAQETQYF. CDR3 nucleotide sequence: TGTGCCATCAGTCCAGGGACAGCCCAAGAGACCCAGTACTTC.